This T cell receptor (beta chain) appears in the sequencing data of a study of control samples from healthy donors and cancer patients. Repertoires were generated with immunoSEQ multiplex PCR, while TCRdb's copy carries only in-frame clones and drops some. The sample carries about 250,000 clones, over 75% recorded once. In germline, CDR1 is KGHSH, CDR2 LQKENI. V was pared by 0 bases and J by 6 bases, with 4 bases of the junction left unmatched. The CDR3 spans 15 residues. This clone was seen a handful of times. This chain uses TRBV18 with TRBJ1-4, with 7 nucleotides matching TRBD1. Sequenced material: PBMCs. This TCR derives from a woman aged 60-70 years with lung cancer. The CDR3 reads CASSPPGQKDEKLFF. For the CDR3, the DNA is TGTGCCAGCTCACCACCGGGACAGAAGGATGAAAAACTGTTTTTT.